These T cell receptor beta chains were read from a single sample in a study of sequential checkpoint blockade in melanoma. Method: immunoSEQ multiplex PCR; TCRdb's copy keeps in-frame clones and lacks some. The table lists about 5,600 clones, around 53% of them singletons. The material was CD8+ T cells sorted from blood (inferred from file names), obtained from a patient given nivolumab and ipilimumab in sequence. These receptors were taken from a human donor with melanoma. Each CDR3 is given with its conserved first and last residue. D genes are given only for firm matches. Clone size is stated in some rows and not others, as once, few, many or a class when expanded.

abundance,j_gene,d_gene,v_gene,CDR3aa,CDR3nt
-,TRBJ2-3,-,TRBV5-1,CASSSPLVQQYF,TGCGCCAGCAGCTCACCACTGGTCCAGCAGTATTTT
-,TRBJ2-1,TRBD1,TRBV27,CASSPRTGRYNEQFF,TGTGCCAGCAGCCCCCGGACAGGGCGCTACAATGAGCAGTTCTTC
-,TRBJ1-1,TRBD1,TRBV9,CASGQGLNTEAFF,TGTGCCAGCGGACAGGGTCTCAACACTGAAGCTTTCTTT
medium-sized,TRBJ1-5,-,TRBV21-1,CASSNRQGRYNQPQHF,TGTGCCAGCAGCAACAGACAGGGTAGGTACAATCAGCCCCAGCATTTT
-,TRBJ1-1,-,TRBV29-1,CSVAERGAGTEAFF,TGCAGCGTAGCAGAACGGGGGGCGGGCACTGAAGCTTTCTTT
few,TRBJ1-5,TRBD1,TRBV7-9,CASSHGTANQPQHF,TGTGCCAGCAGCCACGGGACAGCGAATCAGCCCCAGCATTTT
-,TRBJ2-7,-,TRBV18,CASSPRIETSSSYEQYF,TGTGCCAGCTCACCACGTATCGAGACATCGAGCTCCTACGAGCAGTACTTC
-,TRBJ1-2,-,TRBV7-2,CASSWKGHFGYTF,TGTGCCAGCAGCTGGAAAGGACATTTTGGCTACACCTTC
-,TRBJ1-6,TRBD1,TRBV19,CASSGGQGRSPLHF,TGTGCCAGTAGTGGGGGACAGGGAAGATCACCCCTCCACTTT
once,TRBJ2-7,-,TRBV4-3,CASSQGGAYEQYF,TGCGCCAGCAGCCAAGGGGGGGCCTACGAGCAGTACTTC
few,TRBJ2-3,TRBD2,TRBV28,CASSLERLAGGQADTQYF,TGTGCCAGCAGTTTAGAGAGGCTAGCGGGGGGGCAAGCAGATACGCAGTATTTT
-,TRBJ2-3,TRBD1,TRBV6-4,CASSDVTGTGTDTQYF,TGTGCCAGCAGTGACGTGACCGGGACAGGCACAGATACGCAGTATTTT
few,TRBJ2-3,-,TRBV6-4,CASSDSATDTQYF,TGTGCCAGCAGTGACTCCGCAACTGATACGCAGTATTTT
-,TRBJ2-3,TRBD2,TRBV6-4,CASSDATSGAHTQYF,TGTGCCAGCAGTGATGCGACTAGCGGTGCCCATACGCAGTATTTT
few,TRBJ2-1,-,TRBV27,CASRLQEYNEQFF,TGTGCCAGCCGTCTACAGGAGTACAATGAGCAGTTCTTC
-,TRBJ2-3,TRBD1,TRBV10-3,CAISKSGQGSADTQYF,TGTGCCATCAGTAAATCTGGACAGGGGTCAGCAGATACGCAGTATTTT
-,TRBJ2-1,-,TRBV27,CASSVHRVSEQFF,TGTGCCAGCAGTGTTCACAGGGTTAGTGAGCAGTTCTTC
-,TRBJ2-1,TRBD1,TRBV9,CASSVWDRVGDEQFF,TGTGCCAGCAGCGTCTGGGACAGGGTGGGCGATGAGCAGTTCTTC
few,TRBJ2-7,-,TRBV28,CASQETGIVEQYF,TGTGCCAGCCAAGAAACGGGAATAGTCGAGCAGTACTTC
-,TRBJ2-7,TRBD2,TRBV7-8,CASSLRLAGSYEQYF,TGTGCCAGCAGCTTAAGACTAGCGGGGTCCTACGAGCAGTACTTC
few,TRBJ2-1,-,TRBV6-4,CASSDGASSYNEQFF,TGTGCCAGCAGTGACGGGGCTAGCTCCTACAATGAGCAGTTCTTC
-,TRBJ1-6,-,TRBV6-4,CASSDHEDNGALHF,TGTGCCAGCAGTGACCACGAAGATAACGGGGCCCTCCACTTT
-,TRBJ2-7,-,TRBV29-1,CSVAMRAGNYEQYF,TGCAGCGTAGCCATGAGGGCGGGGAACTACGAGCAGTACTTC
-,TRBJ2-5,-,TRBV5-5,CASSQDRGTQETQYF,TGCGCCAGCAGCCAAGATAGAGGCACCCAAGAGACCCAGTACTTC
-,TRBJ2-7,-,TRBV4-2,CASSPNSYEQYF,TGTGCCAGCAGTCCCAACTCCTACGAGCAGTACTTC
-,TRBJ2-7,TRBD1,TRBV5-4,CASSLQGESYEQYF,TGTGCCAGCAGCTTACAGGGGGAAAGCTACGAGCAGTACTTC
once,TRBJ1-1,-,TRBV29-1,CSVNWNTEAFF,TGCAGCGTCAATTGGAACACTGAAGCTTTCTTT
-,TRBJ2-7,TRBD1,TRBV9,CASSDRDSGPEQYF,TGTGCCAGCAGCGATCGGGACAGTGGTCCCGAGCAGTACTTC
-,TRBJ1-2,-,TRBV6-5,CASKVTEANYGYTF,TGTGCCAGCAAAGTGACGGAGGCTAACTATGGCTACACCTTC
once,TRBJ1-1,-,TRBV2,CASSADSPMNTEAFF,TGTGCCAGCAGTGCGGACAGCCCAATGAACACTGAAGCTTTCTTT
-,TRBJ2-1,-,TRBV19,CASSIDLSNEQFF,TGTGCCAGTAGTATAGATCTGAGCAATGAGCAGTTCTTC
few,TRBJ2-1,TRBD2,TRBV7-2,CASSQERGRGEQFF,TGTGCCAGCAGCCAAGAGCGCGGGAGGGGTGAGCAGTTCTTC
medium-sized,TRBJ1-3,-,TRBV14,CASSQDPDPGNTIYF,TGTGCCAGCAGCCAAGACCCAGATCCTGGAAACACCATATATTTT
-,TRBJ1-4,TRBD1,TRBV9,CASSSWTGDEKLFF,TGTGCCAGCAGCTCCTGGACAGGCGACGAAAAACTGTTTTTT
few,TRBJ2-1,-,TRBV6-5,CASRRGLDYNEQFF,TGTGCCAGCAGAAGGGGACTGGACTACAATGAGCAGTTCTTC
-,TRBJ1-5,TRBD1,TRBV28,CASTTGSVGNQPQHF,TGTGCCAGCACGACAGGGTCTGTAGGCAATCAGCCCCAGCATTTT
-,TRBJ2-5,TRBD2,TRBV6-4,CASSDSTSGGAETQYF,TGTGCCAGCAGTGACTCGACTAGCGGGGGGGCAGAGACCCAGTACTTC
few,TRBJ2-5,TRBD2,TRBV5-3,CASSSSGGSKETQYF,TGTGCCAGCAGTTCTAGCGGGGGGTCCAAGGAGACCCAGTACTTC
-,TRBJ2-7,TRBD2,TRBV7-8,CASSSGRGGEQYF,TGTGCCAGCAGCTCAGGGAGGGGCGGCGAGCAGTACTTC
-,TRBJ2-5,-,TRBV7-9,CASSLLAQETQYF,TGTGCCAGCAGCTTACTGGCACAAGAGACCCAGTACTTC
-,TRBJ2-7,-,TRBV4-3,CASSATGDYEYEQYF,TGCGCCAGCAGCGCGACAGGGGACTACGAGTACGAGCAGTACTTC
medium-sized,TRBJ1-2,-,TRBV18,CASSPPTESYGYTF,TGTGCCAGCTCACCCCCGACAGAGTCCTATGGCTACACCTTC
few,TRBJ1-1,-,TRBV19,CASSIGGGGTEAFF,TGTGCCAGTAGTATAGGAGGGGGGGGCACTGAAGCTTTCTTT
-,TRBJ2-3,-,TRBV19,CASSVLEEDTQYF,TGTGCCAGTAGTGTATTAGAGGAAGATACGCAGTATTTT
-,TRBJ2-7,-,TRBV28,CASSFPAEQSYEQYF,TGTGCCAGCAGTTTTCCGGCGGAGCAATCCTACGAGCAGTACTTC
-,TRBJ2-7,TRBD2,TRBV6-6,CASSYSILAGPYEQYF,TGTGCCAGCAGTTACTCGATTCTAGCGGGGCCCTACGAGCAGTACTTC
-,TRBJ2-1,-,TRBV5-6,CASSKGYNEQFF,TGTGCCAGCAGCAAGGGGTACAATGAGCAGTTCTTC
few,TRBJ2-3,-,TRBV28,CASSLYGSTDTQYF,TGTGCCAGCAGTTTATACGGGAGCACAGATACGCAGTATTTT
-,TRBJ1-1,-,TRBV4-3,CANNRDKGGLNTEAFF,TGCGCCAACAACCGGGACAAGGGTGGCCTGAACACTGAAGCTTTCTTT
-,TRBJ1-3,-,TRBV5-5,CASRYSSGGNTIYF,TGTGCCAGCAGATACTCGTCGGGAGGAAACACCATATATTTT
-,TRBJ1-3,-,TRBV6-5,CASRVGSVGNTIYF,TGTGCCAGCAGGGTCGGGTCGGTAGGAAACACCATATATTTT
-,TRBJ1-1,TRBD1,TRBV4-2,CASSQVTGADTEAFF,TGTGCCAGCAGCCAAGTCACAGGGGCGGACACTGAAGCTTTCTTT
-,TRBJ1-1,-,TRBV4-2,CASSQDPGDTEAFF,TGTGCCAGCAGCCAGGACCCGGGGGACACTGAAGCTTTCTTT
-,TRBJ1-2,-,TRBV6-6,CASHGGGANYGYTF,TGTGCCAGCCACGGGGGGGGAGCTAACTATGGCTACACCTTC
-,TRBJ1-5,TRBD1,TRBV9,CASSPGQGRQPQHF,TGTGCCAGCAGCCCAGGACAGGGTAGGCAGCCCCAGCATTTT